Presented here are 23 T cell receptor beta chains from one specimen sequenced in a study of OX40 agonist ivuxolimab in advanced cancers. Sequenced by immunoSEQ multiplex PCR; TCRdb stores in-frame clones only, minus some. Counted here are about 64,000 clones, roughly 80% occurring once; the ten biggest clones make up around 5%. Sequencing used CD4+ or CD8+ T cells sorted from blood, obtained in a trial of the OX40 agonist ivuxolimab. Receptors originate from an adult with an advanced solid tumor such as melanoma, head and neck, liver or kidney cancer.

The chain joins TRBV4-1 to TRBJ2-7; D ambiguous. CDR1 and CDR2 (germline): MGHRA, YSYEKL. V lost 1 base, J lost 1 base, and 11 bases lay in between. The CDR3 has 15 residues. Here the CDR3 reads CASSQAYLFSYEQYF. DNA for the CDR3: TGCGCCAGCAGCCAAGCGTACCTGTTTTCCTACGAGCAGTACTTC.

The V gene is TRBV6-6, the J gene TRBJ2-7, with a weak D call TRBD1 (5 bases). The CDR3 is 13 amino acids. Germline V lookup: CDR1 MNHNY, CDR2 SVGAGI (reference sequence). V was clipped by 2 bases and J by 3 bases, with 8 bases between them. The CDR3 nucleotides read TGTGCCAGCAGTTACGGACAACGCTACGAGCAGTACTTC. It codes for CASSYGQRYEQYF.

This clone has just a few counts. Other DNA sequences in the same sample also yield this CDR3. The CDR3 region is CASSWTGQETQYF. The CDR3 nucleotides read TGCGCCAGCAGCTGGACAGGACAAGAGACCCAGTACTTC. This rearrangement joins TRBV5-1 to TRBJ2-5; TRBD1 aligns across 7 bases. The junction had 1 base not matched to a gene; V was cut back by 3 bases and J by 2 bases. Germline lookup yields CDR1 SGHRS and CDR2 YFSETQ. This CDR3 has 13 residues.

This chain connects TRBV4-1 to TRBJ2-1; the D call may be TRBD1 or TRBD2 (5 bases each). From germline, CDR1 is MGHRA and CDR2 YSYEKL. The CDR3 totals 13 residues. Deletions cut 1 base from V and 9 bases from J, with 10 bases between. CDR3: CASSQAGHFEQFF. DNA of the CDR3: TGCGCCAGCAGCCAAGCGGGGCACTTTGAGCAGTTCTTC.

The J gene is TRBJ1-2, the V gene TRBV30; D is undetermined. The CDR3 totals 12 residues. CDR1 GTSNPN and CDR2 SVGIG come from the germline V gene (reference sequence). V lost 0 bases and J lost 8, with 10 bases in between. The CDR3 region has the DNA TGTGCCTGGAGTGTAGGAGGGCTCGGCTACACCTTC. It codes for CAWSVGGLGYTF.

V and J are TRBV14 and TRBJ2-7; D might be TRBD1 (6 bases). The V end lost 4 bases, the J end lost 3 bases, and 7 bases lay between the germline ends. Germline V gene sequence: CDR1 SGHDN, CDR2 FVKESK. This CDR3 has 12 amino acids. The CDR3 here is CASSLGGYEQYF. CDR3 nucleotide sequence: TGTGCCAGCAGCCTAGGGGGCTACGAGCAGTACTTC.

The rearrangement uses TRBV7-2 and TRBJ2-1; D gene unclear. The V end was cut by 2 bases, the J end by 8 bases, with 13 bases between. CDR1 is SGHTA and CDR2 is FQGNSA in the germline V gene. The CDR3 totals 14 residues. CDR3 in amino acids: CASSLIQARYEQFF. The CDR3, as DNA: TGTGCCAGCAGCTTAATCCAGGCGCGGTATGAGCAGTTCTTC.

The rearrangement uses TRBV14 and TRBJ2-7, with D hard to call. This CDR3 has 15 residues. Germline V lookup: CDR1 SGHDN, CDR2 FVKESK. Trimming removed 0 bases at V and 4 bases at J, with 13 bases between. CDR3 region: CASSQDGVLTYEQYF. DNA of the CDR3: TGTGCCAGCAGCCAAGATGGGGTGCTGACTTACGAGCAGTACTTC. Full variable domain (remainder filled in from reference TRBV14 and TRBJ2-7): EAGVTQFPSHSVIEKGQTVTLRCDPISGHDNLYWYRRVMGKEIKFLLHFVKESKQDESGMPNNRFLAERTGGTYSTLKVQPAELEDSGVYFCASSQDGVLTYEQYFGPGTRLTVT.

Notes on this clone: Its ends do not fully match the called genes, so a read error is possible. The CDR3 loop reads CASRRQGALGANVLTF. For the CDR3, the DNA is TGTGCTAGTAGACGGCAGGGGGCACTCGGGGCCAACGTCCTGACTTTC. The chain combines TRBV19 with TRBJ2-6, with 8 bases aligning to TRBD1. The V gene's germline CDR1 is LNHDA and CDR2 SQIVND (reference sequence). The length of the CDR3 is 16 residues.

This chain links TRBV2 with TRBJ1-3, with D possibly TRBD1 on 5 matching bases. Trimming removed 6 bases from V and 4 bases from J, with 16 bases in between. The CDR3 extends over 15 amino acids. Germline-derived CDR1 and CDR2 are SNHLY and FYNNEI. CDR3 coding DNA: TGTGCCAGCAGCCAAGGGGAGGTTTGGGGAAACACCATATATTTT. Encoded protein: CASSQGEVWGNTIYF.

The chain uses TRBV5-1 and TRBJ1-5; 7 positions agree with TRBD1. Trimming took 5 bases from V and 3 from J; bases not matched to a gene: 2. CDR3 length equals 13 residues. Germline CDR1 SGHRS, CDR2 YFSETQ. The DNA of the CDR3 is TGCGCCAGCAGAGGGACAGACAATCAGCCCCAGCATTTT. Protein sequence: CASRGTDNQPQHF.

CDR3 region: CASGSRLGNEQFF. Written as DNA, the CDR3 is TGTGCTAGTGGTTCCCGCCTGGGCAATGAGCAGTTCTTC. This chain joins TRBV12-5 and TRBJ2-1, with no clear D. Germline CDR1 is LGHNT and CDR2 is FRNRAP. This CDR3 spans 13 amino acids. V was trimmed by 4 bases and J by 6 bases, leaving 10 bases between them.

The chain recombines TRBV10-3 with TRBJ1-2; perhaps TRBD1 as D (5 bases). The ends were cut back, 7 bases at V and 8 bases at J, with 14 bases in the middle. Germline CDR1 and CDR2: ENHRY and SYGVKD. The CDR3 runs to 12 residues. CDR3 region: CAINNQGEGYTF. For the CDR3, the DNA is TGTGCCATCAATAATCAGGGTGAAGGCTACACCTTC.

V gene TRBV7-3 combines with J gene TRBJ2-3; D is perhaps TRBD2 (5 bases). Trimming took off 6 bases at V and 1 base at J, with 11 bases between the two ends. This CDR3 is built from 14 residues. Germline V gene lookup returns CDR1 SGHTA and CDR2 FQGTGA. CDR3 amino acids: CASSQQLGTDTQYF. The CDR3 DNA reads as TGTGCCAGCAGTCAACAACTAGGCACAGATACGCAGTATTTT.

V usage is TRBV27 and J usage is TRBJ2-7; 7 bases are a match to TRBD2. Looked up from germline, CDR1 is MNHEY and CDR2 is SMNVEV (reference sequence). The junction had 1 base not matched to a gene; V was cut back by 5 bases and J by 0 bases. The CDR3 totals 13 residues. CDR3 protein: CASSGGVSYEQYF. The CDR3 DNA is TGTGCCAGCAGTGGGGGGGTCTCCTACGAGCAGTACTTC.

The chain carries TRBV5-5 and TRBJ1-6, with D perhaps TRBD1 (5 bases). Trimming cost V 2 bases and J 6 bases, with 18 bases left between them. Per germline, CDR1 SGHKS and CDR2 YYEKEE (reference sequence). The length of the CDR3 is 17 residues. The CDR3 DNA reads as TGTGCCAGCAGCTTCACTTCTTCGGGACTCGTTAATTCACCCCTCCACTTT. This sequence encodes CASSFTSSGLVNSPLHF. Based on the CDR3 plus reference TRBV5-5 and TRBJ1-6, the full variable domain is DAGVTQSPTHLIKTRGQQVTLRCSPISGHKSVSWYQQVLGQGPQFIFQYYEKEERGRGNFPDRFSARQFPNYSSELNVNALLLGDSALYLCASSFTSSGLVNSPLHFGNGTRLTVT.

A single count supports this clone. The rearrangement uses TRBV7-3 and TRBJ2-5; unclear D gene. Germline lookup yields CDR1 SGHTA and CDR2 FQGTGA. CDR3 length: 13 residues. V lost 5 bases and J lost 2, with 9 bases in between. The CDR3 spells CASSRDPQETQYF. CDR3 sequence (DNA): TGTGCCAGCAGCCGTGACCCGCAAGAGACCCAGTACTTC.

The rearrangement joins TRBV7-8 to TRBJ1-5, with D possibly TRBD1 on 5 matching bases. Germline V gene sequence: CDR1 SGHVS, CDR2 FQNEAQ. The CDR3 covers 14 residues. V was cut by 3 bases and J by 5 bases, with 11 bases left in between. The CDR3 nucleotides read TGTGCCAGCAGCTTGCAGGGAGAGCATCAGCCCCAGCATTTT. Protein product: CASSLQGEHQPQHF.

This rearrangement joins TRBV10-3 to TRBJ2-1, with TRBD1 as a possible D gene (8 bases). The germline V gene encodes CDR1 ENHRY and CDR2 SYGVKD. The CDR3 is 17 residues long. The V gene lost 10 bases and the J gene lost 3 bases, with 25 bases spanning the gap. The CDR3 is CATTQGARGRIYNEQFF. Here the CDR3 DNA reads TGTGCCACGACTCAGGGGGCGCGGGGGAGGATCTACAATGAGCAGTTCTTC.

The CDR3 loop reads CADGEQSPEAFF. The CDR3 DNA sequence: TGTGCCGATGGGGAACAAAGTCCCGAAGCTTTCTTT. V usage is TRBV2 and J usage is TRBJ1-1; no clear D. This CDR3 comprises 12 residues. The ends were cut back, 11 bases at V and 8 bases at J, with 18 bases in the middle. Germline CDR1 is SNHLY and CDR2 is FYNNEI.

The V and J genes are TRBV9 and TRBJ2-1; weak D call: TRBD2 (6 bases). The CDR3 loop spans 15 amino acids. CDR1 and CDR2 (germline): SGDLS, YYNGEE. Trimming cost V 4 bases and J 1 base, with 12 bases left between them. CDR3 in DNA: TGTGCCAGCAGCCCACGGGAGAAGTCCTACAATGAGCAGTTCTTC. Amino acids: CASSPREKSYNEQFF.

V and J are TRBV6-6 and TRBJ2-7; 7 nucleotides match TRBD2. The V gene end was trimmed by 7 bases and the J gene end by 2 bases; junction bases not matched to a gene: 5. The CDR3 consists of 13 residues. Germline V gives CDR1 MNHNY, CDR2 SVGAGI (reference sequence). The CDR3 nucleotides are TGTGCCAGCACACGGGACTATCCCTACGAGCAGTACTTC. Translation gives CASTRDYPYEQYF.

The chain links TRBV30 to TRBJ2-5; weak D call: TRBD2 (5 bases). With 0 bases removed from V and 13 bases from J, the gap between germline ends came to 18 bases. CDR1 is GTSNPN and CDR2 is SVGIG in the germline V gene (reference sequence). The CDR3 loop spans 13 amino acids. The CDR3 spells CAWSVRGLSVPYF. Here the CDR3 DNA reads TGTGCCTGGAGTGTACGAGGGCTCTCAGTCCCGTACTTC.